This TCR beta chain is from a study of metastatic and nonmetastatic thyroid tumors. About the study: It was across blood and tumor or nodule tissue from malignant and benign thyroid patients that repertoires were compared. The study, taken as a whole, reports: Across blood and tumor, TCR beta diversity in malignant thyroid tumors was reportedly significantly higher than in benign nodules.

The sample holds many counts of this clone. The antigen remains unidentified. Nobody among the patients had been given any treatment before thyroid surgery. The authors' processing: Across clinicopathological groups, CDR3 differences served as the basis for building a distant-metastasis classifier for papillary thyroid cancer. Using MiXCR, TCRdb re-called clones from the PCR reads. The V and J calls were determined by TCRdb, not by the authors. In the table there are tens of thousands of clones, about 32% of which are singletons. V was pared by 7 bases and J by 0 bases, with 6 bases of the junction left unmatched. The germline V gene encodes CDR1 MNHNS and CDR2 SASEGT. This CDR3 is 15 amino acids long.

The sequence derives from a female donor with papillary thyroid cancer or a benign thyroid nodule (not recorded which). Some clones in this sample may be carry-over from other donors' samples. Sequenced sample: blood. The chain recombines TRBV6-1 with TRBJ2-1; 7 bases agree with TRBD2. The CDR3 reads CASNEREFSYNEQFF. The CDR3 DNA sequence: TGTGCCAGCAACGAGCGGGAATTCTCCTACAATGAGCAGTTCTTC.